These 27 T cell receptor beta chains originate from one sample sequenced in a study of T-cell memory formation after mild COVID-19. TCRdb re-derived calls from the 5' RACE reads in MiXCR, one entry per CDR3 protein. The sample has roughly 100,000 distinct CDR3 sequences, about 14% seen once. The sequencing sample was made of PBMCs or a T cell subset sorted from them (not recorded which). These receptors were taken from a man aged 18 to 29 who had mild COVID-19 (a few samples of this study predate the infection). Cell type and time point are not known.

V gene TRBV12-3 or TRBV12-4 combines with J gene TRBJ1-1, with a weak D call TRBD1 (6 bases). V was shortened by 7 bases and J by 7 bases, with 19 bases between the two germline ends. The CDR3 loop spans 14 amino acids. The CDR3 sequence is CASTPGAGEGEAFF. DNA of the CDR3: TGTGCCAGCACCCCAGGGGCCGGGGAGGGTGAAGCTTTCTTT.

This clonotype was seen ten or more times. This chain joins TRBV9 and TRBJ2-1; a weak D match, TRBD2 (6 bases). V was pared by 4 bases and J by 3 bases, with 20 bases between. This CDR3 has 17 amino acids. In germline, CDR1 is SGDLS, CDR2 YYNGEE. CDR3 in DNA: TGTGCCAGCAGCTCCCCCTTAGGCGGGGCGGGCTACAATGAGCAGTTCTTC. Its translation: CASSSPLGGAGYNEQFF.

This sequence joins TRBV20-1 and TRBJ1-1; D remains unclear. The germline V gene has CDR1 DFQATT and CDR2 SNEGSKA (reference sequence). V lost 3 bases to trimming and J lost 1 base, with 9 bases between them. The CDR3 has 13 amino acids. CDR3 residues: CSASSQENTEAFF. DNA of the CDR3: TGCAGTGCTAGTTCCCAGGAGAACACTGAAGCTTTCTTT.

The V gene is TRBV11-3, the J gene TRBJ2-1; 13 nucleotides line up with TRBD2. Germline V gene sequence: CDR1 SGHNT, CDR2 YENEEA. The CDR3 has 15 residues. The V and J ends lost 1 base and 7 bases, in that order; junction bases with no gene match: 1. The CDR3 here is CASSLATSGGNEQFF. The CDR3, as DNA: TGTGCCAGCAGCTTAGCGACTAGCGGGGGGAATGAGCAGTTCTTC.

The chain has TRBV6-5 and TRBJ2-1; 7 bases fit TRBD2. The CDR3 is made up of 15 amino acids. Germline V lookup: CDR1 MNHEY, CDR2 SVGAGI. Losses at the gene ends were 6 bases for V and 8 bases for J; bases not matched to a gene: 13. For the CDR3, the DNA is TGTGCCAGCAGCAAGGGCCCGTCGGGGAGGGATGAGCAGTTCTTC. Protein product: CASSKGPSGRDEQFF.

This clonotype has a handful of counts. The chain links TRBV7-2 to TRBJ2-7; the D gene is possibly TRBD1 (5 bases). The CDR3 consists of 11 residues. Germline V gives CDR1 SGHTA, CDR2 FQGNSA. Deletions cut 4 bases from V and 7 bases from J, with 8 bases between. In DNA, the CDR3 is TGTGCCAGCAGCTCCAGGGTAGAGCAGTACTTC. Encoded protein: CASSSRVEQYF.

The chain is built from TRBV5-1 and TRBJ1-1; D perhaps matches TRBD1 (5 bases). The V end lost 2 bases, the J end lost 2 bases, and 10 bases lay between the germline ends. CDR1 and CDR2 (germline): SGHRS, YFSETQ. The CDR3 has 14 amino acids. The CDR3 is CASSFWGTNTEAFF. CDR3 bases: TGCGCCAGCAGCTTTTGGGGGACTAACACTGAAGCTTTCTTT.

This chain connects TRBV19 to TRBJ2-5, with D possibly TRBD1 on 5 matching bases. CDR3 length: 11 amino acids. The ends were cut back, 10 bases at V and 0 bases at J, with 6 bases in the middle. Germline-derived CDR1 and CDR2 are LNHDA and SQIVND (reference sequence). CDR3 nucleotides: TGTGCCACAGGGTACCAAGAGACCCAGTACTTC. It specifies CATGYQETQYF.

This clonotype was recorded a few times. The chain couples TRBV6-2 or TRBV6-3 to TRBJ1-6; TRBD1 might be the D (5 bases). Germline V gene sequence: CDR1 MNHEY, CDR2 SVGEGT. This CDR3 has 14 amino acids. Trimming took 5 bases from V and 6 from J, leaving 11 bases between them. CDR3 in amino acids: CASSNRGANSPLHF. In DNA form, the CDR3 reads TGTGCCAGCAGTAACCGCGGGGCTAATTCACCCCTCCACTTT.

The chain couples TRBV10-3 to TRBJ2-1; the match to TRBD2 covers 11 bases. The germline V gene has CDR1 ENHRY and CDR2 SYGVKD. The CDR3 is 16 amino acids. V was clipped by 6 bases and J by 8 bases; unmatched bases: 12. The CDR3 DNA follows: TGTGCCATCAGATCGGGTAGCGGGGGGGCCTTGGATGAGCAGTTCTTC. Its translation: CAIRSGSGGALDEQFF.

This clonotype was counted only a few times. The chain uses TRBV14 and TRBJ2-3; perhaps TRBD1 as D (5 bases). The CDR3 contains 14 residues. Germline V gene lookup returns CDR1 SGHDN and CDR2 FVKESK. Trimming shortened V by 4 bases and J by 2 bases, and 10 bases separated the two germline ends. CDR3 in amino acids: CASSPTVNTDTQYF. The DNA for the CDR3 is TGTGCCAGCAGCCCGACAGTTAACACAGATACGCAGTATTTT.

This clonotype was observed a handful of times. J is TRBJ2-6 and V is TRBV6-1; maybe TRBD2 (6 bases). This CDR3 has 14 residues. Trimming took 4 bases from V and 2 from J, leaving 6 bases between them. Germline values: CDR1 MNHNS, CDR2 SASEGT. The CDR3 region has the DNA TGTGCCAGCAGTGGACTAGCTGGGGCCAACGTCCTGACTTTC. It codes for CASSGLAGANVLTF.

This clonotype was recorded a few times. V gene TRBV4-1 combines with J gene TRBJ1-2; no clear D gene. This CDR3 is built from 15 residues. V lost 0 bases, J lost 4 bases, and 12 bases lay in between. Germline V gene data show CDR1 as MGHRA and CDR2 as YSYEKL. Here the CDR3 reads CASSQEPGTIYGYTF. CDR3 nucleotides: TGCGCCAGCAGCCAAGAACCCGGTACTATCTATGGCTACACCTTC.

The rearrangement links TRBV20-1 to TRBJ2-3; 9 nucleotides line up with TRBD2. The CDR3 covers 18 residues. After removal of 0 bases from V and 2 bases from J, the junction contained 12 bases not matched to a gene. CDR1 and CDR2 (germline): DFQATT, SNEGSKA (reference sequence). This chain's CDR3 is CSAREDAKSGGITDTQYF. For the CDR3, the DNA is TGCAGTGCTAGAGAGGACGCGAAGAGCGGGGGGATCACAGATACGCAGTATTTT.

This clonotype was counted only a few times. V gene TRBV11-2 combines with J gene TRBJ2-1, with TRBD2 matching 11 bases. Germline CDR1 and CDR2: SGHAT and FQNNGV. The CDR3 runs 15 residues. V dropped 1 base and J dropped 7; count of bases not matched to a gene: 3. For the CDR3, the DNA is TGTGCCAGCAGCTTAGCTAGCGGGGGGTTTAATGAGCAGTTCTTC. Encoded protein: CASSLASGGFNEQFF. The full variable domain, with the rest looked up from reference TRBV11-2 and TRBJ2-1, is EAGVAQSPRYKIIEKRQSVAFWCNPISGHATLYWYQQILGQGPKLLIQFQNNGVVDDSQLPKDRFSAERLKGVDSTLKIQPAKLEDSAVYLCASSLASGGFNEQFFGPGTRLTVL.

This chain joins TRBV6-6 and TRBJ2-3; 7 bases are a match to TRBD1. CDR3 length: 14 residues. Trimming cost V 5 bases and J 8 bases; bases outside gene matches: 10. Germline V lookup: CDR1 MNHNY, CDR2 SVGAGI (reference sequence). DNA of the CDR3: TGTGCCAGCAGTATTGGACAGGCTATCTTTACGCAGTATTTT. It translates to CASSIGQAIFTQYF.

In its sample, this clonotype was seen a few times. The rearrangement joins TRBV6-4 to TRBJ2-3; D is ambiguous. Germline V gene sequence: CDR1 MRHNA, CDR2 SNTAGT. The CDR3 length is 13 residues. Deletions cut 6 bases from V and 0 bases from J, with 7 bases between. The CDR3 loop is CASSERSTDTQYF. The CDR3 DNA follows: TGTGCCAGCAGCGAGCGTAGCACAGATACGCAGTATTTT.

A few counts support this clonotype. The chain has TRBV4-1 and TRBJ2-7; D remains ambiguous. The CDR3 covers 13 residues. Germline CDR1 MGHRA, CDR2 YSYEKL. V dropped 3 bases and J dropped 6 bases, with 12 bases sitting between them. The CDR3 DNA follows: TGCGCCAGCAGCCAGGTTCGGAAGGGCGAGCAGTACTTC. Encoded protein: CASSQVRKGEQYF.

V is TRBV4-1 and J is TRBJ2-5; maybe TRBD1 (5 bases). Deletions cut 2 bases from V and 5 bases from J, with 12 bases between. The length of the CDR3 is 14 residues. The germline gives CDR1 MGHRA, CDR2 YSYEKL. The CDR3 loop is CASSQTAGPETQYF. The CDR3 coding sequence is TGCGCCAGCAGCCAAACGGCAGGGCCCGAGACCCAGTACTTC.

The gene calls are TRBV12-3 or TRBV12-4 and TRBJ1-1, with D possibly being TRBD1 (5 bases). The CDR3 is 12 amino acids. The germline V and J ends were trimmed by 6 bases and 11 bases, with 16 bases remaining between them. DNA for the CDR3: TGTGCCAGCAGCCTGTTAGGGGCCGTGGCTTTCTTT. Translating it yields CASSLLGAVAFF.

This clonotype was seen only a few times. CDR3 sequence reads: CASSKTGSEQYV. CDR3 DNA sequence: TGTGCCAGCAGTAAGACAGGGAGCGAGCAGTACGTC. The chain uses TRBV7-9 and TRBJ2-7; 7 nucleotides match TRBD1. CDR1 and CDR2 (germline): SEHNR, FQNEAQ (reference sequence). The length of the CDR3 is 12 residues. The V segment lost 6 bases and the J segment 6 bases; nucleotides outside the gene matches: 5.

This clonotype has more than one count but fewer than ten. The gene calls are TRBV6-2 or TRBV6-3 and TRBJ2-4; D is ambiguous. Trimming stripped 6 bases from V and 0 bases from J, with 15 bases between. CDR1 MNHEY and CDR2 SVGEGT come from the germline V gene. CDR3 length: 16 amino acids. Here the CDR3 DNA reads TGTGCCAGCAGCGATACGTTTGTTCTAGCCAAAAACATTCAGTACTTC. Encoded protein: CASSDTFVLAKNIQYF.

This clonotype was detected ten times or more. J is TRBJ2-5 and V is TRBV7-2, with TRBD1 matching over 7 bases. The CDR3 is made up of 15 amino acids. Germline V gene lookup returns CDR1 SGHTA and CDR2 FQGNSA. Trimming cost V 7 bases and J 6 bases; bases outside gene matches: 14. CDR3: CASTKSGTDPKTQYF. In DNA, the CDR3 is TGTGCCAGCACCAAATCCGGGACAGACCCAAAGACCCAGTACTTC.

At least ten counts were recorded for this clonotype. The CDR3 nucleotides are TGCAGCGTTGGAGGGGGCGCGAGTTATGGCTACACCTTC. Protein: CSVGGGASYGYTF. The chain has TRBV29-1 and TRBJ1-2; 7 bases are shared with TRBD1. CDR3 length: 13 residues. Trimming at V came to 4 bases and at J to 5 bases, leaving 7 bases not matched to a gene. Germline V lookup: CDR1 SQVTM, CDR2 ANQGSEA.

J is TRBJ2-7 and V is TRBV11-2; 7 bases fit TRBD1. Trimming cost V 4 bases and J 5 bases; bases outside gene matches: 8. Germline loops: CDR1 SGHAT, CDR2 FQNNGV. The CDR3 is 14 residues long. The CDR3, as DNA: TGTGCCAGCAGCTCGACAGGGAATCGGCACGAGCAGTACTTC. This codes for CASSSTGNRHEQYF.

V usage is TRBV29-1 and J usage is TRBJ2-7, with D maybe TRBD2 (6 bases). The CDR3 contains 11 residues. Germline lookup yields CDR1 SQVTM and CDR2 ANQGSEA. The germline V and J ends were trimmed by 4 bases and 2 bases, with 6 bases remaining between them. CDR3 amino acids: CSVAGAYEQYF. Written as DNA, the CDR3 is TGCAGCGTTGCGGGGGCCTACGAGCAGTACTTC.

This clonotype was seen only a few times. The V gene is TRBV6-4, the J gene TRBJ2-1, with TRBD2 matching 7 bases. The CDR3 runs 15 residues. Germline V CDR1 and CDR2: MRHNA, SNTAGT. The V and J ends lost 6 bases and 7 bases, in that order; junction bases with no gene match: 12. The CDR3 bases are TGTGCCAGCAGCGACGAGGCGGGGGAAGGTAATGAGCAGTTCTTC. As protein: CASSDEAGEGNEQFF.